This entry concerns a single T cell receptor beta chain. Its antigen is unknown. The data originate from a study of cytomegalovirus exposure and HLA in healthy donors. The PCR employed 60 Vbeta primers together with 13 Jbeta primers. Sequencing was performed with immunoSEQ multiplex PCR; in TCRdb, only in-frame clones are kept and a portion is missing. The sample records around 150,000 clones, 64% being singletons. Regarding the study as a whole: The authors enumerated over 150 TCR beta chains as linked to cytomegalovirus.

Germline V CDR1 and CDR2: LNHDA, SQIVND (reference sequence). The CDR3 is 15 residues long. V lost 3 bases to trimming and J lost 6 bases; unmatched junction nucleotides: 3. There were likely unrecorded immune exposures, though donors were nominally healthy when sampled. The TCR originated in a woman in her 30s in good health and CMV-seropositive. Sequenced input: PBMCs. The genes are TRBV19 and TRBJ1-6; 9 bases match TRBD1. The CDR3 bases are TGTGCCAGTAGTATTCTGACAGGGGGTAATTCACCCCTCCACTTT. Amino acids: CASSILTGGNSPLHF.